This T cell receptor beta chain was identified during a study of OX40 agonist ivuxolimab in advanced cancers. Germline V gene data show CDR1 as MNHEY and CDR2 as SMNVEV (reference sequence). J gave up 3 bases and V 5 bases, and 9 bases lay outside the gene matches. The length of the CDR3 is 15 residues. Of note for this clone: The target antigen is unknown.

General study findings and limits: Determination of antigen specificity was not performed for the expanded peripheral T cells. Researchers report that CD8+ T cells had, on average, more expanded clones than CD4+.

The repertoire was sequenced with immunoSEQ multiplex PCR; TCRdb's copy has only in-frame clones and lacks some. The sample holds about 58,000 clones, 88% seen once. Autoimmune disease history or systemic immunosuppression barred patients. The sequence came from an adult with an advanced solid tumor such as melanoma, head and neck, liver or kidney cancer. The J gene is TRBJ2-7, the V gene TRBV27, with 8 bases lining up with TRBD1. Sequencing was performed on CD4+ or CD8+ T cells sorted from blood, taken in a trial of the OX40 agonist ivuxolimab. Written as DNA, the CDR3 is TGTGCCAGCAGTATCAGGACAGGGAAAGACTACGAGCAGTACTTC. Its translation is CASSIRTGKDYEQYF.